One sample yielded the 20 T cell receptor beta chains listed below, sequenced in a study of T cells after yellow fever vaccination. Using its own MiXCR run on the 5' RACE reads, TCRdb lists one record per CDR3 protein. The repertoire has roughly 260,000 distinct CDR3 sequences, 10% to 15% of them found once; the top ten carry less than 0.55%. Sequencing was performed on CD4+ T cells sorted from PBMCs, taken 45 days after the yellow fever booster vaccination. Receptors were obtained from a man aged 25 to 40 who received the YFV17D yellow fever vaccine.

This chain's CDR3 is CATKGQNQETQYF. The CDR3 DNA reads as TGTGCCACCAAAGGACAGAACCAAGAGACCCAGTACTTC. The chain combines TRBV6-2 or TRBV6-3 with TRBJ2-5; D might be TRBD1 (6 bases). Germline V gene data show CDR1 as MNHEY and CDR2 as SVGEGT. V gave up 10 bases and J gave up 0 bases, with 12 bases separating them. The CDR3 extends over 13 amino acids.

This clonotype was detected ten times or more. This chain connects TRBV7-2 to TRBJ2-5, with D hard to call. The CDR3 is made up of 12 amino acids. V gave up 5 bases and J gave up 5 bases, with 9 bases separating them. CDR1 is SGHTA, CDR2 FQGNSA, per germline. The chain's CDR3 is CASSLLGETQYF. In nucleotides, the CDR3 is TGTGCCAGCAGCCTCCTAGGGGAGACCCAGTACTTC. Full variable domain (remainder filled in from reference TRBV7-2 and TRBJ2-5): GAGVSQSPSNKVTEKGKDVELRCDPISGHTALYWYRQSLGQGLEFLIYFQGNSAPDKSGLPSDRFSAERTGGSVSTLTIQRTQQEDSAVYLCASSLLGETQYFGPGTRLLVL.

J is TRBJ2-7 and V is TRBV7-9, with D possibly matching TRBD1 (6 bases). Germline assignment: CDR1 SEHNR and CDR2 FQNEAQ (reference sequence). The CDR3 loop spans 13 amino acids. V lost 8 bases and J 6 bases, leaving 17 bases between the germline ends. CDR3 DNA sequence: TGTGCCAGCGAAAATCTGGGGGCGGGCGAGCAGTACTTC. Amino acids: CASENLGAGEQYF.

This clonotype has only a few counts. J is TRBJ2-1 and V is TRBV20-1, with TRBD1 matching over 9 bases. V was clipped by 4 bases and J by 4 bases; unmatched bases: 8. The CDR3 length is 15 residues. CDR1 and CDR2 from the germline V gene are DFQATT and SNEGSKA (reference sequence). CDR3 DNA sequence: TGCAGTGCTACTACTCCGGGACAGGGTTACAATGAGCAGTTCTTC. The encoded protein is CSATTPGQGYNEQFF.

This clonotype was detected only a few times. The chain has TRBV3-1 and TRBJ2-7; tentative D call: TRBD2 (5 bases). Germline V gene lookup returns CDR1 LGHDT and CDR2 YNNKEL (reference sequence). CDR3 size: 15 residues. Trimming shortened V by 2 bases and J by 0 bases, and 11 bases separated the two germline ends. CDR3 residues: CASSQYGSSSYEQYF. CDR3 bases: TGTGCCAGCAGCCAATATGGGAGTAGCTCCTACGAGCAGTACTTC.

CDR3 in DNA: TGTGCCAGCTCACTGCACAGGGAGGGCAATGAGCAGTTCTTC. Protein sequence: CASSLHREGNEQFF. The chain recombines TRBV18 with TRBJ2-1; weak D call: TRBD2 (7 bases). The CDR3 has 14 residues. Germline loops: CDR1 KGHSH, CDR2 LQKENI. Trimming shortened V by 4 bases and J by 6 bases, and 13 bases separated the two germline ends.

This chain uses TRBV12-3 or TRBV12-4 with TRBJ1-3; D possibly corresponds to TRBD1 (6 bases). The CDR3 totals 16 residues. With 6 bases removed from V and 0 bases from J, the gap between germline ends came to 15 bases. Written as DNA, the CDR3 is TGTGCCAGCAGCACCCTACAGGGCCTCTCTGGAAACACCATATATTTT. It encodes CASSTLQGLSGNTIYF.

This clonotype was seen a few times. The V and J genes are TRBV6-2 or TRBV6-3 and TRBJ2-3, with TRBD2 identical over 10 bases. The CDR3 length is 15 residues. CDR1 is MNHEY and CDR2 is SVGEGT in the germline V gene. The CDR3 here is CRTIGPSGSLDTQYF. In DNA, the CDR3 is TGTCGGACTATTGGTCCTAGCGGGAGTTTGGATACGCAGTATTTT.

The chain couples TRBV5-5 to TRBJ2-7; 10 nucleotides match TRBD2. Germline-derived CDR1 and CDR2 are SGHKS and YYEKEE (reference sequence). The V and J ends lost 1 base and 1 base, in that order; junction bases with no gene match: 5. The CDR3 sequence is 16 residues long. CDR3 nucleotide sequence: TGTGCCAGCAGCTTGTCTTTGGGACTAGCGTCCTACGAGCAGTACTTC. Its translation is CASSLSLGLASYEQYF.

This clonotype was detected only a few times. V is TRBV9 and J is TRBJ2-3; D is uncertain. The ends were cut back, 3 bases at V and 4 bases at J, with 12 bases in the middle. There are 14 residues in the CDR3. Germline loops: CDR1 SGDLS, CDR2 YYNGEE. The CDR3 bases are TGTGCCAGCAGCGGCTCTCCTGGCCCAGATACGCAGTATTTT. This encodes CASSGSPGPDTQYF. Using reference TRBV9 and TRBJ2-3 for the parts outside the CDR3, the full variable domain is DSGVTQTPKHLITATGQRVTLRCSPRSGDLSVYWYQQSLDQGLQFLIQYYNGEERAKGNILERFSAQQFPDLHSELNLSSLELGDSALYFCASSGSPGPDTQYFGPGTRLTVL.

This clonotype was detected a few times. The J gene is TRBJ2-1, the V gene TRBV7-2, with TRBD2 identical over 13 bases. Germline V gene data show CDR1 as SGHTA and CDR2 as FQGNSA. With 5 bases clipped from V and 7 bases from J, the junction kept 8 bases outside the gene matches. The CDR3 is 16 amino acids. The CDR3 protein is CASSHSGLAGTNEQFF. The CDR3 nucleotides are TGTGCCAGCAGCCACTCGGGACTAGCGGGAACTAATGAGCAGTTCTTC.

This clonotype was counted between two and nine times. V is TRBV7-6 and J is TRBJ2-3; 9 nucleotides align to TRBD2. V shed 3 bases and J 3 bases; nucleotides not matched to a gene: 7. The CDR3 contains 16 residues. The germline gives CDR1 SGHVS, CDR2 FNYEAQ. CDR3 sequence reads: CASSFLAGSITDTQYF. CDR3 in DNA: TGTGCCAGCAGCTTTCTAGCGGGATCTATTACAGATACGCAGTATTTT.

In the case of this clonotype: At one end, the junction sequence differs from germline, possibly due to a read error. The genes are TRBV2 and TRBJ2-7; D unclear. The CDR3 sequence is 17 residues long. From germline, CDR1 is SNHLY and CDR2 FYNNEI. CDR3 loop: CAISEEPAALGNYEQYF. The CDR3 bases are TGTGCCATCAGTGAAGAGCCGGCGGCCTTGGGAAACTACGAGCAGTACTTC.

The rearrangement uses TRBV4-1 and TRBJ2-7; D is perhaps TRBD2 (5 bases). This CDR3 comprises 14 residues. Germline V gene lookup returns CDR1 MGHRA and CDR2 YSYEKL. V gave up 2 bases and J gave up 1 base, with 9 bases separating them. DNA of the CDR3: TGCGCCAGCAGCCAACGGACTCCTTCCTACGAGCAGTACTTC. Translating gives CASSQRTPSYEQYF.

This clonotype came up a few times. The DNA for the CDR3 is TGTGCCAGCAGCCCACAGGGGGCGAATACTGAAGCTTTCTTT. As protein: CASSPQGANTEAFF. The rearrangement joins TRBV7-2 to TRBJ1-1, with 9 nucleotides matching TRBD1. Germline V gene lookup returns CDR1 SGHTA and CDR2 FQGNSA. The V and J ends lost 5 bases and 5 bases, in that order; junction bases with no gene match: 6. There are 14 residues in the CDR3.

This chain connects TRBV4-2 to TRBJ2-7; D remains ambiguous. Trimming pared 0 bases from V and 0 bases from J, leaving 6 bases between. The CDR3 runs 14 residues. CDR1 is LGHNA and CDR2 is YNFKEQ in the germline V gene. The CDR3, as DNA: TGTGCCAGCAGCCAAGATCTGCGCTCCTACGAGCAGTACTTC. As protein: CASSQDLRSYEQYF.

This clonotype showed up just a few times. The genes are TRBV10-1 and TRBJ2-2; D is unresolved. CDR3 length: 13 residues. Germline V gene data show CDR1 as WNHNN and CDR2 as SYGVQD (reference sequence). V was pared by 6 bases and J by 4 bases, with 9 bases between. CDR3 loop: CASSVSSTGELFF. The CDR3 DNA is TGCGCCAGCAGCGTTAGTTCCACCGGGGAGCTGTTTTTT.

This clonotype was recorded many times. The genes are TRBV10-3 and TRBJ2-3; 11 bases line up with TRBD2. The CDR3 totals 17 residues. The germline CDR1 and CDR2 sequences are ENHRY and SYGVKD. V dropped 6 bases and J dropped 0; count of bases not matched to a gene: 8. The CDR3 coding sequence is TGTGCCATCAGGGGGACTAGCGGAACTACTAGCACAGATACGCAGTATTTT. It translates to CAIRGTSGTTSTDTQYF.

V usage is TRBV5-1 and J usage is TRBJ2-1, with a weak D call TRBD1 (5 bases). Trimming removed 7 bases from V and 7 bases from J, with 21 bases in between. The CDR3 runs to 15 residues. CDR1 is SGHRS, CDR2 YFSETQ, per germline. The CDR3 DNA reads TGCGCCAGCGGGATTTGGCAGGGAAAGAGTAATGAGCAGTTCTTC. Translation gives CASGIWQGKSNEQFF. The full variable domain, rest sourced from reference TRBV5-1 and TRBJ2-1, is KAGVTQTPRYLIKTRGQQVTLSCSPISGHRSVSWYQQTPGQGLQFLFEYFSETQRNKGNFPGRFSGRQFSNSRSEMNVSTLELGDSALYLCASGIWQGKSNEQFFGPGTRLTVL.

V gene TRBV28 combines with J gene TRBJ2-3; 9 bases agree with TRBD2. The CDR3 consists of 14 residues. CDR1 is MDHEN, CDR2 SYDVKM, per germline. The junction had 3 bases not matched to a gene; V was cut back by 7 bases and J by 1 base. The CDR3 DNA reads as TGTGCCAGCAATCTAGCGGGACGCACAGATACGCAGTATTTT. This encodes CASNLAGRTDTQYF. Together with reference TRBV28 and TRBJ2-3, the CDR3 gives the full variable domain: DVKVTQSSRYLVKRTGEKVFLECVQDMDHENMFWYRQDPGLGLRLIYFSYDVKMKEKGDIPEGYSVSREKKERFSLILESASTNQTSMYLCASNLAGRTDTQYFGPGTRLTVL.